One sample yielded the 10 T cell receptor beta chains listed below, sequenced in a study of shared clonotypes between healthy human individuals. Measured with immunoSEQ multiplex PCR; TCRdb has only the in-frame clones, and not every one. The sample lists around 2.5 million clones; over 85% were seen once. The sequencing sample was made of naive CD4+ T cells from PBMCs. As for subset: CD45RA+ positively selected. The receptors stem from a man between 18 and 35 years old in good health. Some clones in this sample may be carry-over from other donors' samples.

The chain has TRBV19 and TRBJ1-5, with 9 bases aligning to TRBD1. This CDR3 spans 15 amino acids. Germline V lookup: CDR1 LNHDA, CDR2 SQIVND (reference sequence). Unmatched junction bases numbered 1, after V lost 4 bases and J lost 0 bases. The CDR3 protein is CASSKQGASNQPQHF. The CDR3 nucleotides read TGTGCCAGTAGTAAACAGGGGGCTAGCAATCAGCCCCAGCATTTT.

The rearrangement joins TRBV7-9 to TRBJ1-4; 8 bases are shared with TRBD1. Germline assignment: CDR1 SEHNR and CDR2 FQNEAQ (reference sequence). Unmatched junction bases numbered 8, after V lost 2 bases and J lost 3 bases. The CDR3 length is 17 residues. In DNA form, the CDR3 reads TGTGCCAGCAGCTTACGTCCGGGACAGGCATCTAATGAAAAACTGTTTTTT. Amino acid sequence: CASSLRPGQASNEKLFF.

This chain uses TRBV5-6 with TRBJ2-3; 8 nucleotides agree with TRBD2. J gave up 0 bases and V 4 bases, and 7 bases lay outside the gene matches. The germline V gene has CDR1 SGHDT and CDR2 YYEEEE. The CDR3 covers 16 residues. The CDR3 coding sequence is TGTGCCAGCAGCCCCATAGCGGGGACTAGCACAGATACGCAGTATTTT. It specifies CASSPIAGTSTDTQYF.

The sample holds one count of this clone. The chain employs TRBV6-5 and TRBJ2-3; D perhaps matches TRBD2 (6 bases). V was cut by 6 bases and J by 2 bases, with 15 bases left in between. The CDR3 is 15 amino acids. Germline loops: CDR1 MNHEY, CDR2 SVGAGI. CDR3 loop: CASSTSGQYTDTQYF. For the CDR3, the DNA is TGTGCCAGCAGCACAAGCGGGCAGTACACAGATACGCAGTATTTT.

The CDR3: CASSQERDRVQAGAGELFF. The CDR3 DNA reads as TGCGCCAGCAGCCAAGAGCGGGACAGGGTACAGGCAGGCGCCGGGGAGCTGTTTTTT. The chain has TRBV4-1 and TRBJ2-2; the match to TRBD1 covers 9 bases. Trimming cost V 0 bases and J 6 bases; bases outside gene matches: 14. This CDR3 has 19 residues. CDR1 and CDR2 from the germline V gene are MGHRA and YSYEKL.

Of note for this clone: Other DNA sequences of this sample code for an identical CDR3. The chain carries TRBV2 and TRBJ2-7; D uncertain. V lost 2 bases and J 4 bases, leaving 3 bases between the germline ends. CDR3 size: 11 residues. CDR1 is SNHLY, CDR2 FYNNEI, per germline. The CDR3 DNA follows: TGTGCCAGCAGTGAAAGGTACGAGCAGTACTTC. Its protein is CASSERYEQYF.

The chain joins TRBV5-1 to TRBJ1-1; the D is unclear. Germline V CDR1 and CDR2: SGHRS, YFSETQ. The V and J ends lost 1 base and 7 bases respectively, with 17 bases between them. The CDR3 covers 15 residues. The CDR3 here is CASSLFSATEGEAFF. Here the CDR3 DNA reads TGCGCCAGCAGCTTGTTTTCCGCCACAGAAGGTGAAGCTTTCTTT. The full variable domain, rest sourced from reference TRBV5-1 and TRBJ1-1, is KAGVTQTPRYLIKTRGQQVTLSCSPISGHRSVSWYQQTPGQGLQFLFEYFSETQRNKGNFPGRFSGRQFSNSRSEMNVSTLELGDSALYLCASSLFSATEGEAFFGQGTRLTVV.

The V call is TRBV2, the J call TRBJ1-4; weak D call: TRBD1 (6 bases). The germline V gene has CDR1 SNHLY and CDR2 FYNNEI. The CDR3 covers 15 residues. The V gene lost 2 bases and the J gene lost 7 bases, with 14 bases spanning the gap. The CDR3 sequence: CASSERKGVVEKLFF. CDR3 nucleotide sequence: TGTGCCAGCAGTGAAAGAAAGGGGGTGGTTGAAAAACTGTTTTTT.

V usage is TRBV28 and J usage is TRBJ1-5, with unresolved D. With 3 bases removed from V and 5 bases from J, the gap between germline ends came to 8 bases. Germline assignment: CDR1 MDHEN and CDR2 SYDVKM. The CDR3 spans 13 residues. Written as DNA, the CDR3 is TGTGCCAGCAGTTTGTCAGGCCATCAGCCCCAGCATTTT. Translation gives CASSLSGHQPQHF.

The chain couples TRBV18 to TRBJ2-3; TRBD2 matches at 13 bases. V dropped 6 bases and J dropped 5; count of bases not matched to a gene: 5. Germline CDR1 KGHSH, CDR2 LQKENI. The CDR3 has 15 amino acids. DNA of the CDR3: TGTGCCAGCTCGAAACTAGCGGGAGGGGAAGATACGCAGTATTTT. Protein: CASSKLAGGEDTQYF.